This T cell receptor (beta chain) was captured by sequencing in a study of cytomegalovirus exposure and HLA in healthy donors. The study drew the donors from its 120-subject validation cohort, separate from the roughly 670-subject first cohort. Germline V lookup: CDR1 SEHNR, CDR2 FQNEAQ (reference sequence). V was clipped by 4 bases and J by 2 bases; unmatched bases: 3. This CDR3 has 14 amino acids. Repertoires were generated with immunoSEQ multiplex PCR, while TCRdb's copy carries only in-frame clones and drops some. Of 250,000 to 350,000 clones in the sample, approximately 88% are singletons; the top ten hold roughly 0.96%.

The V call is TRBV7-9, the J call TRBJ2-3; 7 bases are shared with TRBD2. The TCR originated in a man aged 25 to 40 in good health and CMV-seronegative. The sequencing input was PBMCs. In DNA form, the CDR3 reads TGTGCCAGCAGCTCTAGCGGCCCCACAGATACGCAGTATTTT. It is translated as CASSSSGPTDTQYF.